The clone carrying this TCR beta chain occurred a few times. The antigen remains undetermined. The record originates from a study of T-cell reconstitution after alpha-beta-depleted transplantation in children. CDR3 length: 13 residues. Germline CDR1 MDHEN, CDR2 SYDVKM. The V segment lost 7 bases and the J segment 7 bases; nucleotides outside the gene matches: 9. Overall study findings and caveats: From surviving recipient T cells and thymic progenitors came the high day-60 TCRbeta diversity observed in some patients. The origin of alpha-beta T cells about two months after transplant was reportedly several hundred expanded graft clones. T-cell counts and diversity at one year following transplant were attributed mainly to newly produced T cells.

For TCRbeta, the library was prepared with unique molecular identifiers. TCRdb independently ran MiXCR on the PCR reads; one entry per CDR3 protein. Counted here are some 200,000 distinct CDR3 sequences, approximately 10% occurring once; the ten biggest clones make up approximately 30%. The specimen comprised PBMCs, sampled before TCRalphabeta/CD19-depleted stem cell transplant. This sequence originates from a child in the first two years of life with acute myeloid leukemia, due to receive a stem cell transplant. The chain combines TRBV28 with TRBJ1-1; 7 nucleotides match TRBD1. CDR3 protein: CASKLQGYYEAFF. The CDR3 DNA reads TGTGCCAGCAAACTACAGGGGTACTATGAAGCTTTCTTT.